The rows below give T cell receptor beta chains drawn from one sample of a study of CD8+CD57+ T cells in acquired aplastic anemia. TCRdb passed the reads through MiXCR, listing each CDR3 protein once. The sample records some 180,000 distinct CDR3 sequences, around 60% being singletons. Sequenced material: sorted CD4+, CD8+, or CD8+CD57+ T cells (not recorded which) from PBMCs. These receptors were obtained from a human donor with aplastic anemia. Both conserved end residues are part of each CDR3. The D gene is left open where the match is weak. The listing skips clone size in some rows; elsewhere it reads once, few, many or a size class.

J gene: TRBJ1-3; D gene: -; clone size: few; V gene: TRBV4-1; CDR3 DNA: TGCGCCAGCAGCCAAGAGGGTAACACCATATATTTT; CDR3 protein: CASSQEGNTIYF
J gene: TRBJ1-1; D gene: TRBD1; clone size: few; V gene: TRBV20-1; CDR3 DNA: TGCAGTGCTAGCCTCCGGGACAGGGACACTGAAGCTTTCTTT; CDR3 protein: CSASLRDRDTEAFF
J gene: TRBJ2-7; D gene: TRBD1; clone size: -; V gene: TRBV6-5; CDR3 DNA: TGTGCCAGCAGTGAAACTGGACAGGGGTGCGAGCAGTACTTC; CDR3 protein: CASSETGQGCEQYF
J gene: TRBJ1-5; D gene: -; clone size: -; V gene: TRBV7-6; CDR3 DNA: TGTGCCAGCAGCTTATGGAGACAGGCGAGCAATCAGCCCCAGCATTTT; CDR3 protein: CASSLWRQASNQPQHF
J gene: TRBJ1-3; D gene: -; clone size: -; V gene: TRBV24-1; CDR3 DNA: TGTGCCACCAGCGAATCTGGAAACACCATATATTTT; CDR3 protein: CATSESGNTIYF
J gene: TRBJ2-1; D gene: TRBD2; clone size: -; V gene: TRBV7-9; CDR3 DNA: TGTGCCAGCAGCCCTGAGGCTAGCGGGCCAAGCCCCTACAATGAGCAGTTCTTC; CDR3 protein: CASSPEASGPSPYNEQFF
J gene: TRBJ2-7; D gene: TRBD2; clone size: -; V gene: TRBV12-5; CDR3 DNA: TGTGCTAGTGGTTTGGGGGCGGGAGGGCCGGAGGAGCAGTACTTC; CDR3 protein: CASGLGAGGPEEQYF
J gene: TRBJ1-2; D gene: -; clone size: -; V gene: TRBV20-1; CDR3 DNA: TGCAGTGCTAGAGATCAGGCCAGCCAATTGCCCCTCTATGTCTACACCTTC; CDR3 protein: CSARDQASQLPLYVYTF
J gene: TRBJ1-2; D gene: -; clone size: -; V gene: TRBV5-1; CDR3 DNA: TGCGCCAGCAGCGAGGGATCGAAGGTGACCTATGGCTACACCTTC; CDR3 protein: CASSEGSKVTYGYTF
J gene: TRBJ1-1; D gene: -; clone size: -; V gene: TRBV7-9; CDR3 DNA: TGTGCCAGCAGCCTGGGGGAGTGGACGAACACTGAAGCTTTCTTT; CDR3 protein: CASSLGEWTNTEAFF
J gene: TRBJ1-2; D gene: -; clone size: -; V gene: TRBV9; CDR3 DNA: TGTGCCAGCAGCTTAACGACAGCCAACTATGGCTACACCTTC; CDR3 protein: CASSLTTANYGYTF
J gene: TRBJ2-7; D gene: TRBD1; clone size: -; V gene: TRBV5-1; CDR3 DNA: TGCGCCAGCAGCTTGGCTACAGGGGGATCCTACGAGCAGTACTTC; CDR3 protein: CASSLATGGSYEQYF
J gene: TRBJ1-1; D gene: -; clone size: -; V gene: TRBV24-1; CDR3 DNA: TGTGCCACCATCTCAGGGGCAGGGGTGAACACTGAAGCTTTCTTT; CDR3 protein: CATISGAGVNTEAFF
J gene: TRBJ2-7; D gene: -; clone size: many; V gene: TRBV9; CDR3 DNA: TGTGCCAGCAGCGTAGACCGGGCTAACTACGAGCAGTACTTC; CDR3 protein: CASSVDRANYEQYF
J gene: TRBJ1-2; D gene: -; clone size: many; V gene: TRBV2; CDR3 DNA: TGTGCCAGCAGTGAAGGAAGGGAGGGGGGGTCCCTCTATGGCTACACCTTC; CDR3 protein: CASSEGREGGSLYGYTF
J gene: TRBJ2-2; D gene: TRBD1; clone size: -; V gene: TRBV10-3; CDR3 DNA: TGTGCCTTCAGACCCTGGGACAGGGGGGAAACCGGGGAGCTGTTTTTT; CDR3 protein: CAFRPWDRGETGELFF
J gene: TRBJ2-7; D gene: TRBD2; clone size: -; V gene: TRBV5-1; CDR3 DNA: TGCGCCAGCAGCCAGACGGGGGGGCACGAGCAGTACTTC; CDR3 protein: CASSQTGGHEQYF
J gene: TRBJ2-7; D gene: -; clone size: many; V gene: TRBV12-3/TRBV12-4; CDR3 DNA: TGTGCCAGCAGTCTTGACAGGCCGAGCTCCTACGAGCAGTACTTC; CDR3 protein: CASSLDRPSSYEQYF
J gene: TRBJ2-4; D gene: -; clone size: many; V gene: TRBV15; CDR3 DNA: TGTGCCACCAGCAGAGAGGGCACAGCTAAAAACATTCAGTACTTC; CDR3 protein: CATSREGTAKNIQYF
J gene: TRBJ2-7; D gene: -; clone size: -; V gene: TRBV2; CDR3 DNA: TGTGCCAGCAGACAGGCCTCCGAGCAGTACTTC; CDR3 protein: CASRQASEQYF
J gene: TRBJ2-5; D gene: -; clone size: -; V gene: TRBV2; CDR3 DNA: TGTGCCAGCAGCTTGGGCGGGACTCAAGAGACCCAGTACTTC; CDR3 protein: CASSLGGTQETQYF
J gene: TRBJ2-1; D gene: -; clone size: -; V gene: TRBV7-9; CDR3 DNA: TGTGCCAGCAGCTTAGCGAGTGGTGGTGAGCAGTTCTTC; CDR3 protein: CASSLASGGEQFF
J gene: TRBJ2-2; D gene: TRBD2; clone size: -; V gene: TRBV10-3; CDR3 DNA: TGTGCCATTGTAGCGGGGGAGTTGAACACCGGGGAGCTGTTTTTT; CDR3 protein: CAIVAGELNTGELFF
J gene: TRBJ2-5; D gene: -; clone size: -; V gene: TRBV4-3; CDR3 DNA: TGCGCCAGCAGAGCAGGGGAAGAGACCCAGTACTTC; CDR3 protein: CASRAGEETQYF
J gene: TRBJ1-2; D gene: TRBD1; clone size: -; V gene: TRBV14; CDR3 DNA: TGTGCCAGCAGCCGAACCGAGCTGAGGGCAGGGGGGAACTATGGCTACACCTTC; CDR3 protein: CASSRTELRAGGNYGYTF
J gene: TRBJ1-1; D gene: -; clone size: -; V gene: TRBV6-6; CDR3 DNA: TGTGCCAGCAGTTATCTCAGCACCACTGAAGCTTTCTTT; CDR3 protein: CASSYLSTTEAFF
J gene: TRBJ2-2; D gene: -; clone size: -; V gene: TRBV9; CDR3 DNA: TGTGTCAGCAGCGTAGGTCCGGGGGAGCTGTTTTTT; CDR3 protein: CVSSVGPGELFF
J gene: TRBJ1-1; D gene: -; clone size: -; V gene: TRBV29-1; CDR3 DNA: TGCAGCGTGATGGACCCGGGGACTGAAGCTGTCTTT; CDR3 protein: CSVMDPGTEAVF
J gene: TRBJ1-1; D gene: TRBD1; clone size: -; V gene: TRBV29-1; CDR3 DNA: TGCAGCGTTACCCGGACAGGAGACACTGAAGCTTTCTTT; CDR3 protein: CSVTRTGDTEAFF
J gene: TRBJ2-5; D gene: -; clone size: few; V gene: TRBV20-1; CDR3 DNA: TGCAGTGCGCTAGTGGAGACCCAGTACTTC; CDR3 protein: CSALVETQYF
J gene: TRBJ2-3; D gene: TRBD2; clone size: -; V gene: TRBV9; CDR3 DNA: TGTGCCAGCACCTCGACTAGCGGGGGCCCCAGCACAGATACGCAGTATTTT; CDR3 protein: CASTSTSGGPSTDTQYF
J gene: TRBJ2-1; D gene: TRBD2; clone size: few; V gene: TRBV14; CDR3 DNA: TGTGCCAGCAGCCAAGTACTAGCGGGGGTCTACAATGAGCAGTTCTTC; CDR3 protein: CASSQVLAGVYNEQFF
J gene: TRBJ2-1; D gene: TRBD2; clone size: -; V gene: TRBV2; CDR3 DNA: TGTGCCAGCAGTGAGATCGGACTAGCGTACAATGAGCAGTTCTTC; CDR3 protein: CASSEIGLAYNEQFF
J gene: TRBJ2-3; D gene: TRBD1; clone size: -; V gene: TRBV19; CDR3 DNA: TGTGCCAGTAGTATATTCGGACAGGGGCCAGATACGCAGTATTTT; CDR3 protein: CASSIFGQGPDTQYF
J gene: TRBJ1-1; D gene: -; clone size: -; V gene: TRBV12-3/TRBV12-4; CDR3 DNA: TGTGCCAGCAGCCATTCCGCCTTTGGGGGGACTGGAGCTTTCTTT; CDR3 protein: CASSHSAFGGTGAFF
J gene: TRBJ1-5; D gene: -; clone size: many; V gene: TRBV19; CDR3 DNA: TGTGCCAGTAGTTTAGGACAGAAGAATCAGCCCCAGCATTTT; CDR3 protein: CASSLGQKNQPQHF
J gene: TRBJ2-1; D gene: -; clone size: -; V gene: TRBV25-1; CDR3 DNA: TGTGCCAGCAGTCTCTTAGCTGACAATGAGCAGTTCTTC; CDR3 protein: CASSLLADNEQFF
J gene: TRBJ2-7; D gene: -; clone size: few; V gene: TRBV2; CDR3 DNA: TGTGCCAGCAGACGTTTAAGCTACGAGCAGTACTTC; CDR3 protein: CASRRLSYEQYF
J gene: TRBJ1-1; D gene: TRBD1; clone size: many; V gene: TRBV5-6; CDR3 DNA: TGTGCCAGCAGCGCGCACCCAATGACAGGGGTCACTGAAGCTTTCTTT; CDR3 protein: CASSAHPMTGVTEAFF
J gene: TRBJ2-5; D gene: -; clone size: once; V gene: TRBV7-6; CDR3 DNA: TGTGCCAGCAGCCCTGCCGAGACCCAGTACTTC; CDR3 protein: CASSPAETQYF
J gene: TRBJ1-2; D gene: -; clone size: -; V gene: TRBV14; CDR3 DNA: TGTGCCAGCAGCCAAGTGGGGGCTAGCGGCTACACCTTC; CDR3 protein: CASSQVGASGYTF
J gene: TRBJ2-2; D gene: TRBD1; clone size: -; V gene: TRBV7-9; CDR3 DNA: TGTGCCAGCAGCCCACCGGACAGGATGAACACCGGGGAGCTGTTTTTT; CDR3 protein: CASSPPDRMNTGELFF
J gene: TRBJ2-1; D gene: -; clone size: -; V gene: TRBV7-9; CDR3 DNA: TGTGCCAGCAACTTAGGACTGACAGGTTACAATGAGCAGTTCTTC; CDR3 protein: CASNLGLTGYNEQFF
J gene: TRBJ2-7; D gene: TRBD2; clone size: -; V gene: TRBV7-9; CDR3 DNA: TGTGCCAGCGTACCTAGCGGGGGTCCCTACGAGCAGTACTTC; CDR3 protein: CASVPSGGPYEQYF
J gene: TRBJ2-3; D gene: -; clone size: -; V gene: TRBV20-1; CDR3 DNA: TGCAGTGCTATTCGCGGGATAGTGGCAGATACGCAGTATTTT; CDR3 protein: CSAIRGIVADTQYF
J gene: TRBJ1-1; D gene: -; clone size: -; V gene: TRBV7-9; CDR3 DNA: TGTGCCAGCAGCTTCCCACAGGGACGGAACACTGAAGCTTTCTTT; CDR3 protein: CASSFPQGRNTEAFF